The rows below give T cell receptor beta chains drawn from one sample of a study of control samples from healthy donors and cancer patients. Measured with immunoSEQ multiplex PCR; TCRdb has only the in-frame clones, and not every one. Of around 250,000 clones detected, over 70% appear once; the ten largest clones hold about an eighth. The sample consisted of PBMCs. These TCRs come from a woman aged 60-75 years with lung cancer. Each CDR3 is given with its conserved first and last residue. D genes are given only for firm matches. Clone size is shown for a subset of rows, as once, few, many or a class of expanded clone.

D: .
V: TRBV6-6
J: TRBJ1-4
size: .
DNA: TGTGCCAGCACCTTTGAAAGGGTAGGAGAAAAACTGTTTTTT
CDR3: CASTFERVGEKLFF

D: .
V: TRBV13
J: TRBJ1-2
size: .
DNA: TGTGCCAGCAGCCGATTTGGGGGGGCTCCAGGAGATGGCTACACCTTC
CDR3: CASSRFGGAPGDGYTF

D: .
V: TRBV7-9
J: TRBJ2-3
size: .
DNA: TGTGCCAGCAGCTTAGCGGTGGGGAGCACAGATACGCAGTATTTT
CDR3: CASSLAVGSTDTQYF

D: .
V: TRBV9
J: TRBJ2-3
size: .
DNA: TGTGCCAGCAGTCAACAGGGCTTTGGCACAGATACGCAGTATTTT
CDR3: CASSQQGFGTDTQYF

D: TRBD1
V: TRBV5-1
J: TRBJ1-1
size: .
DNA: TGCGCCAGCAGCTTTTGGACAGGGAACACTGAAGCTTTCTTT
CDR3: CASSFWTGNTEAFF

D: TRBD1
V: TRBV11-2
J: TRBJ1-2
size: .
DNA: TGTGCCAGCAGCTTAGACGGACAGGCCCCCCTCAAAGGCTACACCTTC
CDR3: CASSLDGQAPLKGYTF

D: .
V: TRBV11-1
J: TRBJ1-6
size: .
DNA: TGTGCCAGCAGCTTGCAGGGGCGGAATTCACCCCTCCACTTT
CDR3: CASSLQGRNSPLHF

D: .
V: TRBV30
J: TRBJ2-7
size: .
DNA: TGTGCCTGGAGTATAGGTCTTCCGAGGGAGCAGTACTTC
CDR3: CAWSIGLPREQYF

D: TRBD2
V: TRBV10-1
J: TRBJ2-1
size: .
DNA: TGCGCCAGCAGTGAGAAATTAGCGGGTTACAATGAGCAGTTCTTC
CDR3: CASSEKLAGYNEQFF

D: TRBD1
V: TRBV29-1
J: TRBJ2-5
size: .
DNA: TGCAGCGTCCTTCCTACAGGGGGCAAGGAGACCCAGTACTTC
CDR3: CSVLPTGGKETQYF

D: TRBD1
V: TRBV28
J: TRBJ1-2
size: .
DNA: TGTGCCAGCAGTAAAATGGACAGGGGCTATGGCTACACCTTC
CDR3: CASSKMDRGYGYTF

D: .
V: TRBV7-2
J: TRBJ2-1
size: .
DNA: TGTGCCAGCAGCTTAGACTGGGATGAGCAGTTCTTC
CDR3: CASSLDWDEQFF

D: TRBD1
V: TRBV12-3/TRBV12-4
J: TRBJ1-2
size: once
DNA: TGTGCCACCGACGGGACAGGGGATGGCTACACCTTC
CDR3: CATDGTGDGYTF

D: .
V: TRBV3-1/TRBV3-2
J: TRBJ1-6
size: .
DNA: TGTGCCAGCAGCCAAAACAAATGGGACTCTAGGAACTATAATTCACCCCTCCACTTT
CDR3: CASSQNKWDSRNYNSPLHF

D: .
V: TRBV23-1
J: TRBJ1-3
size: .
DNA: TGCGCCAGCAGTCACAAAGATCAGGCGTGGGGAAACACCATATATTTT
CDR3: CASSHKDQAWGNTIYF

D: TRBD1
V: TRBV5-1
J: TRBJ2-5
size: .
DNA: TGCGCCAGCAGCTTGGCCCCCGGGACAGGGGGGGAAGAGGCCCAGTACTTC
CDR3: CASSLAPGTGGEEAQYF

D: TRBD2
V: TRBV10-1
J: TRBJ2-1
size: .
DNA: TGCGCCAGCAGTGAGGGTACTAGCGGGAGGTGGAATGAGCAGTTCTTC
CDR3: CASSEGTSGRWNEQFF

D: .
V: TRBV28
J: TRBJ1-3
size: .
DNA: TGTGCCAGTCTGGAAAGGGCCGGCTCTGGAAACACCATATATTTT
CDR3: CASLERAGSGNTIYF

D: .
V: TRBV7-3
J: TRBJ1-1
size: .
DNA: TGTGCCAGCAGCCCTCTTCGGGGGGAAGCTTTCTTT
CDR3: CASSPLRGEAFF

D: .
V: TRBV5-5
J: TRBJ2-1
size: .
DNA: TGTGCCAGCAGCTTGCGAGATGAGCAGTTCTTC
CDR3: CASSLRDEQFF

D: .
V: TRBV7-9
J: TRBJ2-3
size: .
DNA: TGTGCCAGCACCCGGGTGACTCGCCTCACAGATACGCAGTATTTT
CDR3: CASTRVTRLTDTQYF

D: .
V: TRBV5-6
J: TRBJ1-6
size: .
DNA: TGTGCCAGCAGCCCGAGGCAGGGCTACAATTCACCCCTCCACTTT
CDR3: CASSPRQGYNSPLHF

D: .
V: TRBV4-1
J: TRBJ2-1
size: .
DNA: TGCGCCAGCAGCCAAGCGAACTTCCCCTACAATGAGCAGTTCTTC
CDR3: CASSQANFPYNEQFF

D: .
V: TRBV6-5
J: TRBJ1-1
size: .
DNA: TGTGCCAGCAGCCCAACCGCGGACACTGAAGCTTTCTTT
CDR3: CASSPTADTEAFF

D: .
V: TRBV19
J: TRBJ2-3
size: few
DNA: TGTGCCAGTAGTAGGAGCGGGGATACGCAGTATTTT
CDR3: CASSRSGDTQYF